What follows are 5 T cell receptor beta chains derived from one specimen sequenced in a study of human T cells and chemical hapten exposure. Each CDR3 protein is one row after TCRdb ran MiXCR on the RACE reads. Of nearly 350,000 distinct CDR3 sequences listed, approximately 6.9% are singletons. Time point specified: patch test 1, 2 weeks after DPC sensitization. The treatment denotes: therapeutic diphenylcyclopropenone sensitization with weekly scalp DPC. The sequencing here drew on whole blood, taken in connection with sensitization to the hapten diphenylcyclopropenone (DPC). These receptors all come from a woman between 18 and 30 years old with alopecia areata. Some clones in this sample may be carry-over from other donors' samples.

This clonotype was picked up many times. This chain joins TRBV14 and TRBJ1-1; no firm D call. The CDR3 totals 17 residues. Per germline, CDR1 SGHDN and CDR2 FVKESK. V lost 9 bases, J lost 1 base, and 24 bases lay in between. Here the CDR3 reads CASSQSGGRSWNTEAFF. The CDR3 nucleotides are TGTGCCAGTTCCCAATCGGGAGGTAGGTCATGGAACACTGAAGCTTTCTTT.

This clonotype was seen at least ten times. CDR3 region: CASSQAGTRKWDTGELFF. CDR3 sequence (DNA): TGTGCCAGCAGCCAAGCCGGGACTAGGAAGTGGGACACCGGGGAGCTGTTTTTT. The J gene is TRBJ2-2, the V gene TRBV4-2; the match to TRBD2 covers 8 bases. The CDR3 consists of 18 residues. Trimming removed 1 base from V and 3 bases from J; junction bases left unmatched: 10. Germline lookup yields CDR1 LGHNA and CDR2 YNFKEQ.

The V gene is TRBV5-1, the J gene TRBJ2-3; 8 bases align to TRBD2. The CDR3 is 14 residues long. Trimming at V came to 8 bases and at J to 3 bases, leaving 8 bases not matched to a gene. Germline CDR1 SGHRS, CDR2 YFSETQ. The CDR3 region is CASTYGGATDTQYF. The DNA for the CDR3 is TGCGCCAGTACGTACGGGGGGGCAACAGATACGCAGTATTTT.

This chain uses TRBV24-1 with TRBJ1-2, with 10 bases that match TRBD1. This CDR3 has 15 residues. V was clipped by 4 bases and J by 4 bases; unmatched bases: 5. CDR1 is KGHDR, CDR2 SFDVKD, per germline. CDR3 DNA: TGTGCCACCAGTGAAGCCGGGACAGGGGTCTATGGCTACACCTTC. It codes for CATSEAGTGVYGYTF.

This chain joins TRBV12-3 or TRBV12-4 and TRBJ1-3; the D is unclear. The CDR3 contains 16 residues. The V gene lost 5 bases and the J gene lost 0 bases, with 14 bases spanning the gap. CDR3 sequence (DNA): TGTGCCAGCAGTCCCGTCGAAGAGTACTCTGGAAACACCATATATTTT. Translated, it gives CASSPVEEYSGNTIYF.